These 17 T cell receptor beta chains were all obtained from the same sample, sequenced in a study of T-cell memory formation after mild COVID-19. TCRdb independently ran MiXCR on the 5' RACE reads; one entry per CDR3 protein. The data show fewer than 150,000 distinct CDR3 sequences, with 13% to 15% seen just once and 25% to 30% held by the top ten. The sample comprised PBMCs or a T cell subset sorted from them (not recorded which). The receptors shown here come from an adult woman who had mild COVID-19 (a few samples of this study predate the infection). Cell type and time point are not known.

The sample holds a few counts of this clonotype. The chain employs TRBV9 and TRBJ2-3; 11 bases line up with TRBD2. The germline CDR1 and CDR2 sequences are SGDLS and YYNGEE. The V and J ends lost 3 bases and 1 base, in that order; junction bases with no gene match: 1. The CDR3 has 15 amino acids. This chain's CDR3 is CASSAGLAGTDTQYF. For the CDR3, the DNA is TGTGCCAGCAGCGCGGGACTAGCGGGCACAGATACGCAGTATTTT.

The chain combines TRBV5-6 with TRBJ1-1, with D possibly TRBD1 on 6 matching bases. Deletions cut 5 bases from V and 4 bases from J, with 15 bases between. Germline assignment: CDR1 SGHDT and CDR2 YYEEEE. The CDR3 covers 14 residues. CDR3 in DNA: TGTGCCAGCAGACTACAGGGTACTTCCACTGAAGCTTTCTTT. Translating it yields CASRLQGTSTEAFF.

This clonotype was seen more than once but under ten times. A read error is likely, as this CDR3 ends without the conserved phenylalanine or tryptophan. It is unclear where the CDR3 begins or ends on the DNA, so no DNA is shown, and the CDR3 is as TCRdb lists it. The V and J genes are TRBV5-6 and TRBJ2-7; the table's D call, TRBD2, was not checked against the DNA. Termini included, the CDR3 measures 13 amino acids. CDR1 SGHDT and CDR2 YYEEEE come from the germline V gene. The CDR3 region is CASSLGTSGTSLP.

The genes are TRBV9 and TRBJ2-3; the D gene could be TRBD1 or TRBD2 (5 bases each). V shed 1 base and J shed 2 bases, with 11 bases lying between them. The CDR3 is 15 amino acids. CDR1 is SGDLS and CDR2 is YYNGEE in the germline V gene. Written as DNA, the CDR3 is TGTGCCAGCAGCGTATTCTCGGGGACCACAGATACGCAGTATTTT. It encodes CASSVFSGTTDTQYF.

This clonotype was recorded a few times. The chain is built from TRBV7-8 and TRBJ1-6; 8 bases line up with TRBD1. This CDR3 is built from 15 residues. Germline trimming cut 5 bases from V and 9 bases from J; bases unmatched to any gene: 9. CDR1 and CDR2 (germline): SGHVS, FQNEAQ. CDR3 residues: CASSNPRGLLSPLHF. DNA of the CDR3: TGTGCCAGCAGCAACCCCAGGGGGCTGCTTTCACCCCTCCACTTT.

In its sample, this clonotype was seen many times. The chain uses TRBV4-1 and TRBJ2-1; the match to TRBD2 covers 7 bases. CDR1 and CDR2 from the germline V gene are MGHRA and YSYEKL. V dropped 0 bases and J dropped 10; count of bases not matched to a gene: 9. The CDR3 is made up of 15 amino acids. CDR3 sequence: CASSQETGGIREQFF. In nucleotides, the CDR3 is TGCGCCAGCAGCCAAGAAACGGGGGGAATAAGGGAGCAGTTCTTC.

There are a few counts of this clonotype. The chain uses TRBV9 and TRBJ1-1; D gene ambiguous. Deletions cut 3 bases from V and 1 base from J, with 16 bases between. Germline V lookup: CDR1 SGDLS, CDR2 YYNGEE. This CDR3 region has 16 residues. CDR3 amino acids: CASSGGLGRPNTEAFF. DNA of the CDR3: TGTGCCAGCAGCGGAGGACTAGGCAGGCCGAACACTGAAGCTTTCTTT.

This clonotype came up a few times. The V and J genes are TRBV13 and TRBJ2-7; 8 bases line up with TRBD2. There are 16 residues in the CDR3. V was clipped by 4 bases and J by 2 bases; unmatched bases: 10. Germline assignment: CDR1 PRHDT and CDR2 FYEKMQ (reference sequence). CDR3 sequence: CASSSNGGGRTYEQYF. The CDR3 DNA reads TGTGCCAGCAGCTCCAATGGCGGGGGGCGGACCTACGAGCAGTACTTC. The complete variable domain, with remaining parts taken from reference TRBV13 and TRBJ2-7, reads AAGVIQSPRHLIKEKRETATLKCYPIPRHDTVYWYQQGPGQDPQFLISFYEKMQSDKGSIPDRFSAQQFSDYHSELNMSSLELGDSALYFCASSSNGGGRTYEQYFGPGTRLTVT.

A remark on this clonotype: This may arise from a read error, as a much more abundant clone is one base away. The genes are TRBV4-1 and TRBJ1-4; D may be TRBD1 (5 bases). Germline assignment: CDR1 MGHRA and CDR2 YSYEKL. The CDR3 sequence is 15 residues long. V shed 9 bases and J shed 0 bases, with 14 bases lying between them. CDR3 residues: CARSTGLATNEKLFF. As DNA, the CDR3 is TGCGCCAGAAGCACGGGGCTCGCAACTAATGAAAAACTGTTTTTT.

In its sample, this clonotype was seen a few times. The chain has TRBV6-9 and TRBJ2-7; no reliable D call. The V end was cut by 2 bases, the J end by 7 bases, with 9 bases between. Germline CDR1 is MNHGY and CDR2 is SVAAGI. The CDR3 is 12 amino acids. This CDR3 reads CASSYRVTEQYF. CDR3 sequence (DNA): TGTGCCAGCAGTTATCGGGTCACTGAGCAGTACTTC.

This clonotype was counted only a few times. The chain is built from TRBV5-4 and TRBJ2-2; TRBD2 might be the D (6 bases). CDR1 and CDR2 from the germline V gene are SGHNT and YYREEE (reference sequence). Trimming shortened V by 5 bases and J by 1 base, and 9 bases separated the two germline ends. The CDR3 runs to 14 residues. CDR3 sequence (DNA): TGTGCCAGCAGTCGGGACTGGAACACCGGGGAGCTGTTTTTT. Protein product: CASSRDWNTGELFF.

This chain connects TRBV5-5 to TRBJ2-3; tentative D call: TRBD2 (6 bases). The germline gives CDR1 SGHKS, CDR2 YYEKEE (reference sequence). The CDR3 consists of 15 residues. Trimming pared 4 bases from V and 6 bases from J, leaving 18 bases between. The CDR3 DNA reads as TGTGCCAGCAGCCCCAAGGGAATAGCGGCGGATACGCAGTATTTT. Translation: CASSPKGIAADTQYF.

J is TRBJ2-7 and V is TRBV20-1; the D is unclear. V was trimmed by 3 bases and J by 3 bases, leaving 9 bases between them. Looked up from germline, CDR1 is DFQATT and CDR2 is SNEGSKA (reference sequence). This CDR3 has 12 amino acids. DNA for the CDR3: TGCAGTGCTAGGGTCGACATCTACGAGCAGTACTTC. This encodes CSARVDIYEQYF.

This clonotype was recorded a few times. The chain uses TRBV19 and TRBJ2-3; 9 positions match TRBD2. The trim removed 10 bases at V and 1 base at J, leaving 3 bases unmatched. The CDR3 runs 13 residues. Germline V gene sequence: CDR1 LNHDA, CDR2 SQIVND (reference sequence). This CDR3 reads CATGLAGTDTQYF. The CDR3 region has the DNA TGTGCCACGGGACTAGCCGGCACAGATACGCAGTATTTT.

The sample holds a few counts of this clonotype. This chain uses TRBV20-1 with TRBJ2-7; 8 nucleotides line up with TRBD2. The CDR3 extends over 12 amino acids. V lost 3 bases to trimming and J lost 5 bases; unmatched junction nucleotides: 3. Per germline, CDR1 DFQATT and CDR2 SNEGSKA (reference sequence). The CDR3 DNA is TGCAGTGCTAGCGGGAGGGCCCACGAGCAGTACTTC. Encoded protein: CSASGRAHEQYF.

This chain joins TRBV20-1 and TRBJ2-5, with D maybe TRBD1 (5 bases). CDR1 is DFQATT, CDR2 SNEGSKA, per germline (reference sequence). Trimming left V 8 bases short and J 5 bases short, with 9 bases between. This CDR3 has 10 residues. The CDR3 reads CSPKGETQYF. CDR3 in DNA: TGCAGTCCGAAGGGGGAGACCCAGTACTTC.

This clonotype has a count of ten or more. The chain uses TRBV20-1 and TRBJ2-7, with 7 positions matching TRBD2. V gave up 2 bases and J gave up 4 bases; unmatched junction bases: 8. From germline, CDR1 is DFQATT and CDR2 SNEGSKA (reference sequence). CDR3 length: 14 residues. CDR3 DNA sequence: TGCAGTGCTAGATCCGTGGGGGGGGGTTACGAGCAGTACTTC. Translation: CSARSVGGGYEQYF.